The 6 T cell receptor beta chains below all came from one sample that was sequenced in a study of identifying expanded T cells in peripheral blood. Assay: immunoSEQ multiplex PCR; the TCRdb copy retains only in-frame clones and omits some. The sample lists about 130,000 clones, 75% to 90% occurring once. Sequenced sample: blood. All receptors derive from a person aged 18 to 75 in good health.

The CDR3 region has the DNA TGTGCCAGCAGCCAAGCAGTCAGGGAGGTAGATGAGCAGTTCTTC. Its protein product is CASSQAVREVDEQFF. The chain carries TRBV14 and TRBJ2-1; the D gene is possibly TRBD2 (6 bases). From germline, CDR1 is SGHDN and CDR2 FVKESK. The CDR3 is made up of 15 amino acids. V lost 1 base, J lost 8 bases, and 15 bases lay in between.

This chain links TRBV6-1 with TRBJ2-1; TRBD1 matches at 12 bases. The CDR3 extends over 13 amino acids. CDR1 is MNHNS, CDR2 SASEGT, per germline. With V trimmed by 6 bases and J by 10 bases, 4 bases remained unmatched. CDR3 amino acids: CASRTGTGGEQFF. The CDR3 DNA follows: TGTGCCAGCAGGACGGGGACAGGGGGCGAGCAGTTCTTC.

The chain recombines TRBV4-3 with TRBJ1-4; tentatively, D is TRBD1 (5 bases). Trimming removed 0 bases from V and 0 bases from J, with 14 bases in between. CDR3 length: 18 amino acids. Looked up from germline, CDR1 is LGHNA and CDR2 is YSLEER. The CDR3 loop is CASSQDDSFLATNEKLFF. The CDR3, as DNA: TGCGCCAGCAGCCAAGATGACAGTTTTTTAGCAACTAATGAAAAACTGTTTTTT.

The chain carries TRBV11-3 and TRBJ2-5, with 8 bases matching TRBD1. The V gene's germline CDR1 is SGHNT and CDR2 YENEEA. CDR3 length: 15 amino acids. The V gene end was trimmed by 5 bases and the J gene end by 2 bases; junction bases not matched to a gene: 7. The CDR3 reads CASSRTGLGQETQYF. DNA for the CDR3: TGTGCCAGCAGCCGGACAGGGTTAGGGCAAGAGACCCAGTACTTC.

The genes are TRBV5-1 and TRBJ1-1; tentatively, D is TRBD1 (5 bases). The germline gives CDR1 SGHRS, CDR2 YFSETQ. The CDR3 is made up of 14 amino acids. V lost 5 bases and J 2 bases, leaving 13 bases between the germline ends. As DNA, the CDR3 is TGCGCCAGCAGGGGGACCCCAGCCAACACTGAAGCTTTCTTT. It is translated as CASRGTPANTEAFF. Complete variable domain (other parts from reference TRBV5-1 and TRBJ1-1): KAGVTQTPRYLIKTRGQQVTLSCSPISGHRSVSWYQQTPGQGLQFLFEYFSETQRNKGNFPGRFSGRQFSNSRSEMNVSTLELGDSALYLCASRGTPANTEAFFGQGTRLTVV.

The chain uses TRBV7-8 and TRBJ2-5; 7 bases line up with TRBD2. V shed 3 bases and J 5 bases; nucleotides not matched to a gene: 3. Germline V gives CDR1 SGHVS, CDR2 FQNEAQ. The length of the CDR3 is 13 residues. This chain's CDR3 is CASSLGGPETQYF. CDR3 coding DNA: TGTGCCAGCAGCTTGGGAGGGCCGGAGACCCAGTACTTC.